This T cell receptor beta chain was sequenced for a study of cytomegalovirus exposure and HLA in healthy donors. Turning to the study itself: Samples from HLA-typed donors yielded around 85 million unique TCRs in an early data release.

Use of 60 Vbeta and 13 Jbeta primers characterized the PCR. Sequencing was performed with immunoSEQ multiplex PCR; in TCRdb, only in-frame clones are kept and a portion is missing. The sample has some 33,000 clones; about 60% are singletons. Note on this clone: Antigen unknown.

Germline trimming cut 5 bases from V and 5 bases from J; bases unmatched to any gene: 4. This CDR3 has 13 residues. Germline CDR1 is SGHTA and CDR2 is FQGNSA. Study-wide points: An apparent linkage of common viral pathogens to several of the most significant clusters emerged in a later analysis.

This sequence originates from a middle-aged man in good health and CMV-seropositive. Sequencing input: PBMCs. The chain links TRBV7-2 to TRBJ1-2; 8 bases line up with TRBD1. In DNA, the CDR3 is TGTGCCAGCAGCCCCGGGACAGGTTATGGCTACACCTTC. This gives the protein CASSPGTGYGYTF.